This TCR beta chain was documented in a study of CD8+ T cells in alopecia areata. Regarding the study as a whole: Mouse data revealed clearer TCR sharing than patient data did, a gap possibly tied to HLA. Lesional scalp exceeded normal scalp in clonality, especially in alopecia totalis/universalis.

In this sample, this clone turned up a few times. Its antigen is unknown. Patients with alopecia areata provided lesional scalp punch biopsies as well as peripheral blood. Sequencing templates came from extracted RNA that was reverse transcribed into cDNA. The data were produced by immunoSEQ multiplex PCR, yet TCRdb's version contains in-frame clones alone and is incomplete. The table has some 120,000 clones, 40% to 55% seen once; the top ten hold over 9.5%. The sequence was obtained from a human donor with alopecia areata. The sample taken for sequencing was NKG2D-low CD8+ T cells sorted from blood.

The CDR3 sequence: CASSELGTVPYF. The CDR3 nucleotides are TGTGCCAGCAGTGAACTCGGGACAGTTCCGTACTTC. This chain connects TRBV2 to TRBJ2-7, with 7 nucleotides matching TRBD1. From germline, CDR1 is SNHLY and CDR2 FYNNEI. Losses at the gene ends were 2 bases for V and 12 bases for J; bases not matched to a gene: 7. CDR3 size: 12 residues.